This T cell receptor (beta chain) is from a study of monozygotic twins with inflammatory bowel disease. Study observations and caveats: Researchers report that IBD patients shared fewer clonotypes with others than healthy twins, especially amid disease activity.

cDNA was made in eight separate reactions per sample. Added by template switching were UMIs that each held a 6-nucleotide sample barcode. TCRdb reprocessed the 5' RACE reads, keeping one entry per CDR3 protein, no DNA. Its table records roughly 300,000 distinct CDR3 sequences. The CDR3 has 12 amino acids. CDR1 and CDR2 from the germline V gene are DFQATT and SNEGSKA (reference sequence). RNA in its total form was extracted from whole blood, and T cells were not sorted. Turning to this clonotype: Its antigen is currently unknown.

Sequencing was done on a sample of blood. The source is a human donor with ulcerative colitis or Crohn's disease, or a healthy co-twin of an affected twin (not recorded which). This chain uses TRBV20-1 with TRBJ1-4. The CDR3 here is CSAKGTNEKLFF.